The next 31 T cell receptor beta chains were all read from a single sample in a study of shared clonotypes between healthy human individuals. Only in-frame clones appear in the TCRdb table, and some are missing; sequencing was by immunoSEQ multiplex PCR. The profile shows a few million clones, around 90% of them singletons. The sequenced sample was naive CD4+ T cells sorted from blood. The subset here: CD45RA+ positively selected. Receptors originate from a man younger than 35 in good health.

The rearrangement links TRBV5-4 to TRBJ2-6; 9 nucleotides match TRBD2. The CDR3 covers 18 residues. V lost 6 bases, J lost 3 bases, and 13 bases stayed unmatched. Germline CDR1 SGHNT, CDR2 YYREEE (reference sequence). The CDR3 bases are TGTGCCAGCACCCCCTTGGGAGCGGGGGGTTTTGGGGCCAACGTCCTGACTTTC. Encoded protein: CASTPLGAGGFGANVLTF.

The chain carries TRBV5-4 and TRBJ2-5; TRBD2 agrees at 11 bases. CDR3 size: 14 residues. Germline CDR1 SGHNT, CDR2 YYREEE (reference sequence). J gave up 4 bases and V 1 base, and 0 bases lay outside the gene matches. This CDR3 is CASSLTSGRETQYF. In DNA, the CDR3 is TGTGCCAGCAGCTTGACTAGCGGGAGAGAGACCCAGTACTTC. The complete variable domain, with remaining parts taken from reference TRBV5-4 and TRBJ2-5, reads ETGVTQSPTHLIKTRGQQVTLRCSSQSGHNTVSWYQQALGQGPQFIFQYYREEENGRGNFPPRFSGLQFPNYSSELNVNALELDDSALYLCASSLTSGRETQYFGPGTRLLVL.

CDR3 sequence reads: CASSLLGSHPEAFF. CDR3 DNA sequence: TGTGCCAGCAGTTTATTGGGGAGCCATCCAGAAGCTTTCTTT. This chain uses TRBV28 with TRBJ1-1; D is uncertain. V was cut by 1 base and J by 8 bases, with 14 bases left in between. Per the germline V gene, CDR1 is MDHEN and CDR2 is SYDVKM. The CDR3 has 14 residues.

The rearrangement uses TRBV7-9 and TRBJ1-2; 11 nucleotides match TRBD1. With 4 bases clipped from V and 3 bases from J, the junction kept 10 bases outside the gene matches. CDR1 is SEHNR, CDR2 FQNEAQ, per germline (reference sequence). The CDR3 loop spans 17 amino acids. The CDR3, as DNA: TGTGCCAGCAGCTCCACGGACAGGGGGCAGTTTGACTATGGCTACACCTTC. Its translation: CASSSTDRGQFDYGYTF.

CDR3 bases: TGCGCCAGCAGCTTGGGTGGACGCCAATCCTACGAGCAGTACTTC. It codes for CASSLGGRQSYEQYF. This chain uses TRBV5-1 with TRBJ2-7; D uncertain. This CDR3 region has 15 residues. Germline values: CDR1 SGHRS, CDR2 YFSETQ. V was cut by 0 bases and J by 1 base, with 11 bases left in between.

The J gene is TRBJ2-5, the V gene TRBV28; no clear D. The germline CDR1 and CDR2 sequences are MDHEN and SYDVKM. This CDR3 region has 15 residues. Trimming stripped 2 bases from V and 2 bases from J, with 12 bases between. The CDR3 region is CASSLASIGQETQYF. The CDR3 nucleotides are TGTGCCAGCAGTTTAGCATCTATAGGGCAAGAGACCCAGTACTTC. The complete variable domain, with remaining parts taken from reference TRBV28 and TRBJ2-5, reads DVKVTQSSRYLVKRTGEKVFLECVQDMDHENMFWYRQDPGLGLRLIYFSYDVKMKEKGDIPEGYSVSREKKERFSLILESASTNQTSMYLCASSLASIGQETQYFGPGTRLLVL.

The chain recombines TRBV10-2 with TRBJ2-7, with 8 bases matching TRBD1. The CDR3 runs 14 residues. Trimming cost V 3 bases and J 6 bases; bases outside gene matches: 7. Germline assignment: CDR1 WSHSY and CDR2 SAAADI. DNA for the CDR3: TGCGCCAGCAGTGAAAGGACAGGGCCATCCGAGCAGTACTTC. This sequence encodes CASSERTGPSEQYF.

The chain joins TRBV6-6 to TRBJ1-2, with 7 bases identical to TRBD1. The V gene end was trimmed by 4 bases and the J gene end by 0 bases; junction bases not matched to a gene: 5. The germline CDR1 and CDR2 sequences are MNHNY and SVGAGI (reference sequence). This CDR3 is built from 15 residues. The CDR3: CASSSTGAANYGYTF. Here the CDR3 DNA reads TGTGCCAGCAGTTCCACAGGGGCAGCTAACTATGGCTACACCTTC.

A word on this clone: Other DNA sequences in this specimen translate into the identical CDR3. The chain has TRBV29-1 and TRBJ2-2; no definite D call. Per germline, CDR1 SQVTM and CDR2 ANQGSEA. This CDR3 region has 11 residues. V was clipped by 6 bases and J by 2 bases, with 4 bases between them. CDR3 DNA sequence: TGCAGCGTGGAAAACACCGGGGAGCTGTTTTTT. It encodes CSVENTGELFF.

The rearrangement links TRBV2 to TRBJ2-3; 11 bases line up with TRBD2. This CDR3 spans 14 amino acids. CDR1 and CDR2 (germline): SNHLY, FYNNEI. V trimming: 8 bases; J trimming: 2 bases; junction bases outside the gene matches: 3. DNA of the CDR3: TGTGCCAGCTTAGCGGGGGGGGTCACAGATACGCAGTATTTT. It codes for CASLAGGVTDTQYF.

The chain joins TRBV19 to TRBJ2-1; maybe TRBD1 (6 bases). This CDR3 is 14 amino acids long. From germline, CDR1 is LNHDA and CDR2 SQIVND (reference sequence). Trimming took 10 bases from V and 3 from J, leaving 16 bases between them. CDR3: CATRPGTNYNEQFF. CDR3 sequence (DNA): TGTGCCACACGTCCCGGGACAAACTACAATGAGCAGTTCTTC. Combining the CDR3 with reference TRBV19 and TRBJ2-1 gives the whole variable domain DGGITQSPKYLFRKEGQNVTLSCEQNLNHDAMYWYRQDPGQGLRLIYYSQIVNDFQKGDIAEGYSVSREKKESFPLTVTSAQKNPTAFYLCATRPGTNYNEQFFGPGTRLTVL.

The chain recombines TRBV9 with TRBJ1-6; D is perhaps TRBD1 (5 bases). V dropped 7 bases and J dropped 7 bases, with 12 bases sitting between them. CDR3 length: 13 amino acids. The germline V gene encodes CDR1 SGDLS and CDR2 YYNGEE. The CDR3 sequence is CASSGTVNSPLHF. The CDR3 region has the DNA TGTGCCAGCTCCGGGACGGTGAATTCACCCCTCCACTTT.

CDR3 loop: CASRPEASGSAETQYF. CDR3 DNA: TGTGCCAGCAGGCCCGAGGCCAGCGGGAGCGCCGAGACCCAGTACTTC. The J gene is TRBJ2-5, the V gene TRBV7-9; 8 nucleotides align to TRBD2. Per the germline V gene, CDR1 is SEHNR and CDR2 is FQNEAQ (reference sequence). With 6 bases clipped from V and 5 bases from J, the junction kept 14 bases outside the gene matches. The CDR3 is made up of 16 amino acids.

V gene TRBV7-4 combines with J gene TRBJ2-1, with TRBD1 matching 8 bases. Germline CDR1 is SGHVT and CDR2 is SQSDAQ. Trimming took 4 bases from V and 2 from J; bases not matched to a gene: 7. This CDR3 is built from 16 residues. The CDR3 sequence: CASSSDRGLPYNEQFF. The CDR3 DNA is TGTGCCAGCAGCTCTGACAGGGGACTTCCCTACAATGAGCAGTTCTTC.

This clone was found once. This same CDR3 is encoded by further DNA sequences in the sample. This chain links TRBV9 with TRBJ2-2, with no clear D. This CDR3 has 13 residues. Germline CDR1 reads SGDLS; CDR2 reads YYNGEE. V gave up 3 bases and J gave up 5 bases, with 8 bases separating them. The CDR3 coding sequence is TGTGCCAGCAGCGCGGGCCTGACCGGGGAGCTGTTTTTT. This gives the protein CASSAGLTGELFF. Combining the CDR3 with reference TRBV9 and TRBJ2-2 gives the whole variable domain DSGVTQTPKHLITATGQRVTLRCSPRSGDLSVYWYQQSLDQGLQFLIQYYNGEERAKGNILERFSAQQFPDLHSELNLSSLELGDSALYFCASSAGLTGELFFGEGSRLTVL.

Notes on this clone: Mismatch with germline at one junction end may stem from a read error. The chain links TRBV11-2 to TRBJ2-3; D tentatively fits TRBD1 or TRBD2 (6 bases each). The CDR3 is 18 amino acids. Germline CDR1 SGHAT, CDR2 FQNNGV. In nucleotides, the CDR3 is TGTGCCAGCAGCCTGAGGGATGGGGGGCAGCGGAGCACAGATACGCGGTATTTT. Translated, it gives CASSLRDGGQRSTDTRYF.

The chain links TRBV2 to TRBJ2-1, with 8 bases lining up with TRBD2. V lost 6 bases, J lost 6 bases, and 4 bases stayed unmatched. The CDR3 loop spans 13 amino acids. From germline, CDR1 is SNHLY and CDR2 FYNNEI. CDR3 nucleotides: TGTGCCAGCAGATTCACTAGCGGCAATGAGCAGTTCTTC. This codes for CASRFTSGNEQFF.

The chain is built from TRBV11-2 and TRBJ1-3; D possibly corresponds to TRBD1 (6 bases). The CDR3 runs to 16 residues. Germline-derived CDR1 and CDR2 are SGHAT and FQNNGV. Trimming pared 5 bases from V and 6 bases from J, leaving 20 bases between. The DNA for the CDR3 is TGTGCCAGCAGCCCACCCACCACGGCAGGGGAAAACACCATATATTTT. Protein sequence: CASSPPTTAGENTIYF. Complete variable domain (other parts from reference TRBV11-2 and TRBJ1-3): EAGVAQSPRYKIIEKRQSVAFWCNPISGHATLYWYQQILGQGPKLLIQFQNNGVVDDSQLPKDRFSAERLKGVDSTLKIQPAKLEDSAVYLCASSPPTTAGENTIYFGEGSWLTVV.

The rearrangement uses TRBV28 and TRBJ1-1, with 8 bases aligning to TRBD1. CDR1 is MDHEN and CDR2 is SYDVKM in the germline V gene. The length of the CDR3 is 14 residues. V lost 6 bases and J lost 5; bases outside the gene matches: 8. This CDR3 is CASSLLQGETEAFF. The DNA for the CDR3 is TGTGCCAGCAGCCTTCTACAGGGGGAGACTGAAGCTTTCTTT.

The chain employs TRBV2 and TRBJ2-3; 8 nucleotides agree with TRBD1. After removal of 7 bases from V and 4 bases from J, the junction contained 10 bases not matched to a gene. Germline CDR1 and CDR2: SNHLY and FYNNEI. The CDR3 loop spans 15 amino acids. The CDR3, as DNA: TGTGCCAGCAACCCCGGACAGGGTAAACCAGATACGCAGTATTTT. It is translated as CASNPGQGKPDTQYF.

This clone has a single count. The chain is built from TRBV6-1 and TRBJ2-7; 10 bases agree with TRBD1. Unmatched junction bases numbered 15, after V lost 2 bases and J lost 5 bases. This CDR3 has 18 amino acids. Germline V gives CDR1 MNHNS, CDR2 SASEGT. CDR3 amino acids: CASSEPVKAGTGANEQYF. The DNA for the CDR3 is TGTGCCAGCAGTGAACCAGTTAAAGCCGGGACAGGGGCCAACGAGCAGTACTTC.

The chain combines TRBV18 with TRBJ2-5; the D call may be TRBD1 or TRBD2 (5 bases each). This CDR3 region has 15 residues. Trimming removed 6 bases at V and 1 base at J, with 15 bases between. Germline CDR1 is KGHSH and CDR2 is LQKENI. The CDR3 nucleotides read TGTGCCAGCTCGACGTTTGAGGGGCCCCAAGAGACCCAGTACTTC. Amino acid sequence: CASSTFEGPQETQYF.

This rearrangement joins TRBV6-5 to TRBJ2-6; D is ambiguous. The CDR3 runs to 14 residues. V was trimmed by 2 bases and J by 5 bases, leaving 7 bases between them. Germline V gene lookup returns CDR1 MNHEY and CDR2 SVGAGI. The CDR3 DNA sequence: TGTGCCAGCAGTTACGAGGCTCGGGCCAACGTCCTGACTTTC. Amino acid sequence: CASSYEARANVLTF.

The chain recombines TRBV19 with TRBJ1-1; TRBD1 aligns across 7 bases. This CDR3 comprises 13 residues. Germline trimming cut 8 bases from V and 4 bases from J; bases unmatched to any gene: 7. In germline, CDR1 is LNHDA, CDR2 SQIVND (reference sequence). CDR3: CASFRGSGTEAFF. The DNA of the CDR3 is TGTGCCAGTTTCAGGGGGTCGGGCACTGAAGCTTTCTTT.

The chain employs TRBV9 and TRBJ2-5; D might be TRBD1 (6 bases). The V gene's germline CDR1 is SGDLS and CDR2 YYNGEE. This CDR3 is built from 16 residues. V shed 0 bases and J shed 3 bases, with 15 bases lying between them. CDR3 amino acids: CASSVEGRGRKETQYF. In nucleotides, the CDR3 is TGTGCCAGCAGCGTAGAGGGCAGGGGCCGAAAAGAGACCCAGTACTTC. Full variable domain (missing parts from reference TRBV9 and TRBJ2-5): DSGVTQTPKHLITATGQRVTLRCSPRSGDLSVYWYQQSLDQGLQFLIQYYNGEERAKGNILERFSAQQFPDLHSELNLSSLELGDSALYFCASSVEGRGRKETQYFGPGTRLLVL.

V is TRBV27 and J is TRBJ2-1; 7 bases match TRBD1. Germline lookup yields CDR1 MNHEY and CDR2 SMNVEV (reference sequence). CDR3 length: 14 amino acids. V was clipped by 5 bases and J by 4 bases; unmatched bases: 5. The DNA for the CDR3 is TGTGCCAGCAGTCAACGGACAGGATACAATGAGCAGTTCTTC. Translated, it gives CASSQRTGYNEQFF.

The chain is built from TRBV5-1 and TRBJ2-5, with D perhaps TRBD2 (5 bases). V gave up 4 bases and J gave up 3 bases, with 13 bases separating them. Germline CDR1 is SGHRS and CDR2 is YFSETQ. The CDR3 runs 14 residues. CDR3 coding DNA: TGCGCCAGCAGCGCGGGTCGTCTAGAAGAGACCCAGTACTTC. As protein: CASSAGRLEETQYF.

The gene calls are TRBV5-1 and TRBJ1-1; D is unresolved. CDR3 length equals 13 residues. V was pared by 0 bases and J by 8 bases, with 11 bases between. CDR1 and CDR2 (germline): SGHRS, YFSETQ. The CDR3 region is CASSLGPEAEAFF. The CDR3 DNA is TGCGCCAGCAGCTTGGGGCCGGAGGCCGAAGCTTTCTTT.

The V call is TRBV10-1, the J call TRBJ2-7, with a weak D call TRBD2 (5 bases). V lost 6 bases and J 7 bases, leaving 16 bases between the germline ends. Germline lookup yields CDR1 WNHNN and CDR2 SYGVQD (reference sequence). CDR3 size: 13 residues. As DNA, the CDR3 is TGCGCCAGCAGCGTGGGCGCCCCGGGGGAGCAGTACTTC. Protein product: CASSVGAPGEQYF.

The chain uses TRBV4-1 and TRBJ2-1; a possible D gene is TRBD2 (6 bases). The CDR3 is made up of 15 amino acids. Germline lookup yields CDR1 MGHRA and CDR2 YSYEKL. Between the trimmed V and J ends, which lost 3 bases and 9 bases, there was a span of 18 bases. CDR3 sequence (DNA): TGCGCCAGCAGCCAGCCGGGGACTTCTTCGGTTGAGCAGTTCTTC. Protein: CASSQPGTSSVEQFF.

The gene calls are TRBV7-9 and TRBJ2-5, with D possibly TRBD1 on 6 matching bases. This CDR3 has 14 residues. Germline V gene sequence: CDR1 SEHNR, CDR2 FQNEAQ (reference sequence). The ends were cut back, 3 bases at V and 4 bases at J, with 12 bases in the middle. In nucleotides, the CDR3 is TGTGCCAGCAGCTTTATGCAGGGGATAGAGACCCAGTACTTC. It yields the protein CASSFMQGIETQYF. Complete variable domain (other parts from reference TRBV7-9 and TRBJ2-5): DTGVSQNPRHKITKRGQNVTFRCDPISEHNRLYWYRQTLGQGPEFLTYFQNEAQLEKSRLLSDRFSAERPKGSFSTLEIQRTEQGDSAMYLCASSFMQGIETQYFGPGTRLLVL.